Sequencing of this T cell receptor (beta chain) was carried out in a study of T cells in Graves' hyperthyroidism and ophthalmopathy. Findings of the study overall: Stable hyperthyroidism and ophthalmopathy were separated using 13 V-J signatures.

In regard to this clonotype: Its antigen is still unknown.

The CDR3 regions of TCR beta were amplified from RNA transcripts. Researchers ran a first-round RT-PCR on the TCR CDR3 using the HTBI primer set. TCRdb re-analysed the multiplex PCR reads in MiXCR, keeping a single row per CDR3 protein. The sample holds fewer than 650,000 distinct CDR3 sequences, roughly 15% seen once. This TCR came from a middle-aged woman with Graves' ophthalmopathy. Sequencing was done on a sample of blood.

The CDR3 DNA is TGTGCCTGGAGTCCACAGGGGAATGAAGCTTTCTTT. Residues: CAWSPQGNEAFF. This chain connects TRBV30 to TRBJ1-1; TRBD1 agrees at 7 bases. The CDR3 consists of 12 residues. With 2 bases clipped from V and 7 bases from J, the junction kept 4 bases outside the gene matches. The V gene's germline CDR1 is GTSNPN and CDR2 SVGIG (reference sequence).